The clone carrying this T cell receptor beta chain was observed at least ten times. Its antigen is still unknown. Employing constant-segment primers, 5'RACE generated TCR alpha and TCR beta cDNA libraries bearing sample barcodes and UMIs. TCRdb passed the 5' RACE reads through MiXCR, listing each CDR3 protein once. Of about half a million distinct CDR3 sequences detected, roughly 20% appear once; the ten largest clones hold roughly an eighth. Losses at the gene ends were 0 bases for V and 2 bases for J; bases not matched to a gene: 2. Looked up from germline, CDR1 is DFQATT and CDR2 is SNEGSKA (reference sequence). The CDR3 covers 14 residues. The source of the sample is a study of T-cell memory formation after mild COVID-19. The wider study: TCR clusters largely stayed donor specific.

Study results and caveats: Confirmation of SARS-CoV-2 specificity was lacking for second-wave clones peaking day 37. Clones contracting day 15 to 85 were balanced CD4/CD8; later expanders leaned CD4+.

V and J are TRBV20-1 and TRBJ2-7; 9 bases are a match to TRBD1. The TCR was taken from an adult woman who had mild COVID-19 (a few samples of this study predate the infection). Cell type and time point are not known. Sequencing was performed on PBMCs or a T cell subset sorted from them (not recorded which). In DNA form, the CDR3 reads TGCAGTGCTAGAGAGGGACAGGGTCCCTACGAGCAGTACTTC. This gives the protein CSAREGQGPYEQYF.